This T cell receptor (beta chain) was captured in a study of blood T cells in healthy people across ages. Notes on the study in general: The fall in TCR beta diversity per million T cells was roughly linear with age. What prevented conclusive comparison of naive and antigen-experienced cells was that PBMCs were unsorted.

Each donor was a healthy Caucasian individual from Russia, aged about 6 to 95. Every sample gave at least 5.5 micrograms of total RNA when it was extracted. Sample-barcoded 5' priming and a J-beta primer mix drove a second PCR of 7 to 11 cycles. TCRdb called the 5' RACE reads again in MiXCR, with one record for every CDR3 protein. The sample has 700,000 or so distinct CDR3 sequences; less than 45% are singletons. There are 14 residues in the CDR3. Trimming left V 7 bases short and J 4 bases short, with 14 bases between. Per the germline V gene, CDR1 is SNHLY and CDR2 is FYNNEI. Ten or more counts support this clonotype. What it recognizes is unknown.

The sequenced sample consisted of blood. This TCR derives from a man of 80 years or more in good health. The chain couples TRBV2 to TRBJ1-5; D possibly corresponds to TRBD1 (5 bases). The CDR3 DNA sequence: TGTGCCAGCACCACTCGGCGACAGAATCAGCCCCAGCATTTT. It specifies CASTTRRQNQPQHF.